These 15 T cell receptor beta chains originate from one sample sequenced in a study of T cells in Graves' hyperthyroidism and ophthalmopathy. The CDR3 regions of TCR beta were amplified from RNA transcripts. A set of HTBI primers served as the primers for a first-round RT-PCR of the TCR CDR3. A single record per CDR3 protein comes from TCRdb applying MiXCR to the multiplex PCR reads. The table shows roughly 100,000 distinct CDR3 sequences, with 47% occurring only once. Sequencing was performed on blood. Receptors were obtained from a man aged 40-49 years with Graves' hyperthyroidism.

This clonotype was seen just once. The rearrangement links TRBV20-1 to TRBJ2-7; tentative D call: TRBD2 (6 bases). Germline values: CDR1 DFQATT, CDR2 SNEGSKA (reference sequence). This CDR3 is built from 11 residues. The CDR3 DNA sequence: TGCAGAGCTCGGAGGGCCTACGAGCAGTACTTC. It specifies CRARRAYEQYF.

This clonotype has only a few counts. This chain connects TRBV2 to TRBJ2-3, with D tentatively TRBD2 (6 bases). The germline gives CDR1 SNHLY, CDR2 FYNNEI. The ends were cut back, 8 bases at V and 2 bases at J, with 20 bases in the middle. This CDR3 region has 16 residues. CDR3 loop: CASSPAGTLLTDTQYF. CDR3 coding DNA: TGTGCCAGCTCACCGGCGGGGACCCTACTCACAGATACGCAGTATTTT.

Many counts were recorded for this clonotype. This rearrangement joins TRBV6-5 to TRBJ2-7, with 11 bases lining up with TRBD1. The CDR3 runs to 15 residues. Germline-derived CDR1 and CDR2 are MNHEY and SVGAGI. The V segment lost 0 bases and the J segment 4 bases; nucleotides outside the gene matches: 2. The CDR3 DNA is TGTGCCAGCAGTTACTCCGGGACAGGGGGTTACGAGCAGTACTTC. Its translation is CASSYSGTGGYEQYF.

This clonotype was seen ten or more times. This rearrangement joins TRBV7-2 to TRBJ2-1; 7 nucleotides line up with TRBD2. After removal of 4 bases from V and 6 bases from J, the junction contained 6 bases not matched to a gene. The CDR3 spans 14 residues. Germline V gene data show CDR1 as SGHTA and CDR2 as FQGNSA. The CDR3 is CASSWSTSVNEQFF. DNA of the CDR3: TGTGCCAGCAGCTGGTCAACTAGCGTCAATGAGCAGTTCTTC.

With respect to this clonotype: Sequence at one end of the junction differs from germline and may be a read error. The chain recombines TRBV10-3 with TRBJ2-1; D gene ambiguous. This CDR3 region has 14 residues. Germline lookup yields CDR1 ENHRY and CDR2 SYGVKD. This CDR3 reads CAISGQVIYSEQLF. The CDR3 bases are TGTGCCATCAGTGGGCAGGTAATCTACAGTGAGCAGCTCTTC.

This clonotype was counted at least ten times. The chain links TRBV7-9 to TRBJ2-3; no clear D. Germline V gene sequence: CDR1 SEHNR, CDR2 FQNEAQ (reference sequence). V was shortened by 6 bases and J by 4 bases, with 8 bases between the two germline ends. This CDR3 is built from 12 residues. CDR3 in DNA: TGTGCCAGCAGTAATTGGGCAGATACGCAGTATTTT. This sequence encodes CASSNWADTQYF.

The table lists this clonotype with many counts. The V call is TRBV7-2, the J call TRBJ2-5, with D possibly being TRBD1 (5 bases). The CDR3 covers 13 residues. Germline V gene sequence: CDR1 SGHTA, CDR2 FQGNSA. V was clipped by 1 base and J by 4 bases, with 7 bases between them. This CDR3 reads CASSLGGGETQYF. The DNA for the CDR3 is TGTGCCAGCAGCTTAGGGGGCGGAGAGACCCAGTACTTC.

Comment on this clonotype: One end of the junction is discordant with germline, which a read error may explain. The CDR3 spells CASSYTSGGSTDTQYF. The DNA of the CDR3 is TGTGCCAGCAGTTACACTAGCGGGGGGAGCACAGATACGCAGTATTTT. The rearrangement uses TRBV24-1 and TRBJ2-3, with 12 bases matching TRBD2. The CDR3 has 16 residues. The germline V gene has CDR1 KGHDR and CDR2 SFDVKD.

This clonotype was counted only a few times. The chain is built from TRBV6-5 and TRBJ1-1, with a tentative D call TRBD1 (5 bases). CDR1 and CDR2 (germline): MNHEY, SVGAGI. V was pared by 6 bases and J by 1 base, with 12 bases between. This CDR3 contains 14 residues. The CDR3 region is CASRVGVQNTEAFF. DNA for the CDR3: TGTGCCAGCAGGGTGGGGGTGCAGAACACTGAAGCTTTCTTT.

Ten or more counts support this clonotype. The chain combines TRBV12-3 or TRBV12-4 with TRBJ1-1; a weak D match, TRBD1 (5 bases). V lost 8 bases and J lost 2, with 12 bases in between. The CDR3 contains 13 residues. CDR3 sequence: CASGLQGNTEAFF. In nucleotides, the CDR3 is TGTGCCAGCGGTCTTCAGGGTAACACTGAAGCTTTCTTT.

V usage is TRBV7-3 and J usage is TRBJ1-1; D remains unclear. In germline, CDR1 is SGHTA, CDR2 FQGTGA. The CDR3 spans 14 residues. V was trimmed by 0 bases and J by 3 bases, leaving 8 bases between them. This chain's CDR3 is CASSLTKGDTEAFF. CDR3 DNA sequence: TGTGCCAGCAGCTTAACGAAAGGTGACACTGAAGCTTTCTTT.

Worth noting for this clonotype: Just one base apart from a much larger clone, this may be a read error. The conserved phenylalanine or tryptophan normally closing the CDR3 is absent here, so this likely arose from a read error. V usage is TRBV28 and J usage is TRBJ2-1; 7 bases map to TRBD1. Germline CDR1 MDHEN, CDR2 SYDVKM. Trimming took 5 bases from V and 3 from J; bases not matched to a gene: 4. The CDR3 sequence is 14 residues long. The CDR3 spells CASSRGQSYNEQFV. In nucleotides, the CDR3 is TGTGCCAGCAGTAGGGGACAGAGCTACAATGAGCAGTTCGTC.

This clonotype has ten or more counts. The V call is TRBV12-3 or TRBV12-4, the J call TRBJ2-1, with 8 nucleotides matching TRBD2. The CDR3 is made up of 15 amino acids. Trimming took 2 bases from V and 9 from J; bases not matched to a gene: 9. In nucleotides, the CDR3 is TGTGCCAGCAGTTTAAACGGGAGGGCGGGCAGTGAGCAGTTCTTC. It yields the protein CASSLNGRAGSEQFF.

About this clonotype: One end of the junction varies from germline; a read error may be responsible. This chain links TRBV7-7 with TRBJ2-5, with TRBD2 identical over 11 bases. The V gene's germline CDR1 is SSHAT and CDR2 FNYEAQ (reference sequence). The CDR3 contains 14 residues. CDR3 sequence: CASSLAGGGETQYF. The CDR3 nucleotides read TGTGCTAGCAGCCTAGCGGGAGGAGGAGAGACCCAGTACTTC. The full variable domain, with the rest looked up from reference TRBV7-7 and TRBJ2-5, is GAGVSQSPRYKVTKRGQDVTLRCDPISSHATLYWYQQALGQGPEFLTYFNYEAQPDKSGLPSDRFSAERPEGSISTLTIQRTEQRDSAMYRCASSLAGGGETQYFGPGTRLLVL.

In this sample, this clonotype turned up many times. This rearrangement joins TRBV24-1 to TRBJ1-5; D uncertain. Germline-derived CDR1 and CDR2 are KGHDR and SFDVKD. Trimming removed 9 bases from V and 0 bases from J, with 11 bases in between. This CDR3 region has 14 residues. CDR3 protein: CATPHRDSNQPQHF. CDR3 sequence (DNA): TGTGCCACCCCTCATCGTGATAGCAATCAGCCCCAGCATTTT.